This T cell receptor (beta chain) stems from a study of OX40 agonist ivuxolimab in advanced cancers. This clone was counted once. Assay: immunoSEQ multiplex PCR; the TCRdb copy retains only in-frame clones and omits some. Counted here are tens of thousands of clones, approximately 88% occurring once; the ten biggest clones make up approximately 2.5%. Germline V lookup: CDR1 MNHEY, CDR2 SMNVEV (reference sequence). The CDR3 length is 18 residues. V gave up 5 bases and J gave up 3 bases; unmatched junction bases: 15. The genes are TRBV27 and TRBJ2-3; 9 bases fit TRBD1. The source material was CD4+ or CD8+ T cells sorted from blood, sampled in a trial of the OX40 agonist ivuxolimab. The receptor was isolated from an adult with an advanced solid tumor such as melanoma, head and neck, liver or kidney cancer. This CDR3 reads CASSVLIPRDRVTDTQYF. In nucleotides, the CDR3 is TGTGCCAGCAGTGTCCTAATACCCCGGGACAGGGTAACAGATACGCAGTATTTT.